The 6 T cell receptor beta chains reported below all come from one sample, sequenced in a study of T cell responses to AZD1222 COVID-19 vaccine. Sequencing was performed with immunoSEQ multiplex PCR; in TCRdb, only in-frame clones are kept and a portion is missing. The sample yields around 150,000 clones, 90% to 95% seen once. Sequenced here: peripheral blood, sampled 28 days after the second AZD1222 dose. These receptors were obtained from an adult who received the AZD1222 COVID-19 vaccine.

The chain links TRBV18 to TRBJ2-6; tentative D call: TRBD1 (6 bases). V shed 3 bases and J shed 0 bases, with 15 bases lying between them. The CDR3 runs 18 residues. Germline-derived CDR1 and CDR2 are KGHSH and LQKENI. CDR3 loop: CASSPYQGPSSGANVLTF. CDR3 bases: TGTGCCAGCTCACCCTATCAGGGGCCGAGCTCTGGGGCCAACGTCCTGACTTTC. Complete variable domain (other parts from reference TRBV18 and TRBJ2-6): NAGVMQNPRHLVRRRGQEARLRCSPMKGHSHVYWYRQLPEEGLKFMVYLQKENIIDESGMPKERFSAEFPKEGPSILRIQQVVRGDSAAYFCASSPYQGPSSGANVLTFGAGSRLTVL.

The rearrangement joins TRBV5-1 to TRBJ2-1; possibly TRBD2 for D (6 bases). The length of the CDR3 is 12 residues. Germline V CDR1 and CDR2: SGHRS, YFSETQ. Trimming cost V 4 bases and J 13 bases, with 15 bases left between them. CDR3: CASSPGDFGQFF. The CDR3 nucleotides are TGCGCCAGCAGCCCGGGAGATTTTGGCCAGTTCTTC.

This clone occurred once. V is TRBV28 and J is TRBJ1-2, with D maybe TRBD1 (6 bases). The CDR3 runs to 14 residues. V was shortened by 5 bases and J by 8 bases, with 18 bases between the two germline ends. Germline values: CDR1 MDHEN, CDR2 SYDVKM. CDR3 nucleotide sequence: TGTGCCAGCAGTCCCTCCCCGAGGGGGGAAGGCTACACCTTC. This encodes CASSPSPRGEGYTF.

This chain connects TRBV3-1 (or the pseudogene TRBV3-2) to TRBJ1-2, with D perhaps matching TRBD1 (6 bases). CDR1 is LGHDT and CDR2 is YNNKEL in the germline V gene (reference sequence). The CDR3 has 15 amino acids. Trimming cost V 4 bases and J 4 bases, with 16 bases left between them. CDR3 DNA sequence: TGTGCCAGCAGCCGCTCAGGGGAGGCCCTCTATGGCTACACCTTC. Translated, it gives CASSRSGEALYGYTF.

The rearrangement links TRBV6-2 or TRBV6-3 to TRBJ1-5; a possible D gene is TRBD1 (6 bases). This CDR3 contains 15 residues. V was shortened by 1 base and J by 3 bases, with 10 bases between the two germline ends. Germline CDR1 reads MNHEY; CDR2 reads SVGEGT. CDR3 DNA sequence: TGTGCCAGCAGTTACTTCTGGACAGTCAATCAGCCCCAGCATTTT. Protein sequence: CASSYFWTVNQPQHF.

The gene calls are TRBV25-1 and TRBJ1-2, with D hard to call. Germline V gene sequence: CDR1 MGHDK, CDR2 SYGVNS. The CDR3 sequence is 15 residues long. Trimming pared 5 bases from V and 2 bases from J, leaving 15 bases between. CDR3 in amino acids: CASSPQPGSNYGYTF. In DNA, the CDR3 is TGTGCCAGCAGTCCCCAGCCGGGATCGAACTATGGCTACACCTTC.